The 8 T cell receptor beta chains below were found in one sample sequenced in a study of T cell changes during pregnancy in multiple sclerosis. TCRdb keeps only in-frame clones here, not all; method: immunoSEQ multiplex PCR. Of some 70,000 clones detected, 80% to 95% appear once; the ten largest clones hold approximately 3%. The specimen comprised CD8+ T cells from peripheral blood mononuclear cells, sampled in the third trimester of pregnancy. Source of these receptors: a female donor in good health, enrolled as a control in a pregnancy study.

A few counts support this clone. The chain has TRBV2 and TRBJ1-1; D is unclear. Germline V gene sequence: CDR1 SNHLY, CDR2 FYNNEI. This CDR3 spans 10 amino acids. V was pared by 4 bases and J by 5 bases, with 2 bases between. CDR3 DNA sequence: TGTGCCAGCAGTGCAACTGAAGCTTTCTTT. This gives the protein CASSATEAFF.

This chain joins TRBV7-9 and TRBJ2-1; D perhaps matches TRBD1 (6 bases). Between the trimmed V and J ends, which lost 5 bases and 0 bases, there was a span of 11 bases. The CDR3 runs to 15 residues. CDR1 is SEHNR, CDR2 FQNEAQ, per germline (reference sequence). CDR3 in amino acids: CASSAGASSYNEQFF. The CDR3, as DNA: TGTGCCAGCAGCGCAGGGGCGAGCTCCTACAATGAGCAGTTCTTC.

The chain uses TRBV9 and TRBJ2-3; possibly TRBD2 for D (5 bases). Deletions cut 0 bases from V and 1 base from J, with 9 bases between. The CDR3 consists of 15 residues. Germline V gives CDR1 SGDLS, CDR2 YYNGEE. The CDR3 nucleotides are TGTGCCAGCAGCGTAGATTCAGCGGGCACAGATACGCAGTATTTT. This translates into CASSVDSAGTDTQYF.

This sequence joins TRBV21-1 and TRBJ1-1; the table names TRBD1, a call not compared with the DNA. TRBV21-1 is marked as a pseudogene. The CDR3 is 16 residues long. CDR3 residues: CASSKVSGRYHTEAFF. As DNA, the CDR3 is TGTGCCAGCAGCAAAGTCTCTGGCAGATATCACACTGAAGCTTTCTTT.

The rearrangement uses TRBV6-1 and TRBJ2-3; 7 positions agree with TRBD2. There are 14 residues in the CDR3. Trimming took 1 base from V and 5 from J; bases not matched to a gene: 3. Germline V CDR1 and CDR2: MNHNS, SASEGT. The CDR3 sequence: CASSEGTSVDTQYF. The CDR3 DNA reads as TGTGCCAGCAGTGAAGGGACTAGTGTAGATACGCAGTATTTT.

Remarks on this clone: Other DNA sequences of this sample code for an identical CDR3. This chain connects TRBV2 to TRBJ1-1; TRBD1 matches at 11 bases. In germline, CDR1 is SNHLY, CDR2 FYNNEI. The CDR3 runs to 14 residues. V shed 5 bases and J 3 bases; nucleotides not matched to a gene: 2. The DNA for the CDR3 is TGTGCCAGCAGTCGGACAGGGGGCGACACTGAAGCTTTCTTT. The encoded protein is CASSRTGGDTEAFF.

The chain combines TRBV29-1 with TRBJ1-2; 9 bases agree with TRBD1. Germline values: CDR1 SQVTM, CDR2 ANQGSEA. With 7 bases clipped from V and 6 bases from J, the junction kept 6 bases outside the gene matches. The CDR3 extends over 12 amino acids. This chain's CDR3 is CSAGQGKDGYTF. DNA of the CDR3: TGCAGCGCGGGACAGGGTAAGGATGGCTACACCTTC.

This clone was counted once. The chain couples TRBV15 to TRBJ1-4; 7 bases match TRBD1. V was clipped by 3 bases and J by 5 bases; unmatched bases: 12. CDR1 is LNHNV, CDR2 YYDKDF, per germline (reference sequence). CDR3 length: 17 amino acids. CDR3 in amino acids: CATSREKTGLANEKLFF. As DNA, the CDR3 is TGTGCCACCAGCAGGGAAAAGACAGGGCTCGCCAATGAAAAACTGTTTTTT. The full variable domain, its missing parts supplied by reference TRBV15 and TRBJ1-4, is DAMVIQNPRYQVTQFGKPVTLSCSQTLNHNVMYWYQQKSSQAPKLLFHYYDKDFNNEADTPDNFQSRRPNTSFCFLDIRSPGLGDTAMYLCATSREKTGLANEKLFFGSGTQLSVL.